These 8 T cell receptor beta chains came from one sample sequenced in a study of T cell changes during pregnancy in multiple sclerosis. TCRdb's copy holds only in-frame clones and misses some; the assay was immunoSEQ multiplex PCR. The sample has about 84,000 clones; about 95% are singletons. The sample here was peripheral blood, taken in the third trimester of pregnancy. The receptors derive from a female donor with multiple sclerosis, enrolled in a pregnancy study.

The V gene is TRBV7-4, the J gene TRBJ1-2, with D hard to call. V dropped 3 bases and J dropped 5 bases, with 28 bases sitting between them. Germline V gene lookup returns CDR1 SGHVT and CDR2 SQSDAQ. This CDR3 spans 19 amino acids. CDR3 DNA: TGTGCCAGCAGCTTTATACGGTCAAGGGAGGGAATCCGACGTTATGGCTACACCTTC. It translates to CASSFIRSREGIRRYGYTF.

The gene calls are TRBV6-1 and TRBJ2-7, with 8 bases lining up with TRBD2. This CDR3 comprises 18 residues. The junction had 15 bases not matched to a gene; V was cut back by 1 base and J by 4 bases. Germline assignment: CDR1 MNHNS and CDR2 SASEGT. The CDR3 coding sequence is TGTGCCAGCAGTGAAGGGGGCGGGGGGCCACCAAGGAGGTACGAGCAGTACTTC. Amino acid sequence: CASSEGGGGPPRRYEQYF.

The rearrangement uses TRBV29-1 and TRBJ2-1; perhaps TRBD2 as D (5 bases). The CDR3 extends over 13 amino acids. The V gene lost 3 bases and the J gene lost 7 bases, with 13 bases spanning the gap. The germline CDR1 and CDR2 sequences are SQVTM and ANQGSEA. The CDR3, as DNA: TGCAGCGTTGATCGACCGGGCGGGAATGAGCAGTTCTTC. Translated: CSVDRPGGNEQFF.

This chain links TRBV6-1 with TRBJ1-1; D is unresolved. The CDR3 runs 13 residues. The V gene's germline CDR1 is MNHNS and CDR2 SASEGT. V lost 4 bases and J 2 bases, leaving 8 bases between the germline ends. CDR3 DNA: TGTGCCAGCAGTGCCACACAAAACACTGAAGCTTTCTTT. It is translated as CASSATQNTEAFF.

The rearrangement uses TRBV10-3 and TRBJ1-5; D is unclear. The CDR3 sequence is 12 residues long. V shed 5 bases and J shed 2 bases, with 4 bases lying between them. Per the germline V gene, CDR1 is ENHRY and CDR2 is SYGVKD. CDR3 sequence reads: CAISLGNQPQHF. CDR3 nucleotides: TGTGCCATCAGTTTAGGCAATCAGCCCCAGCATTTT.

The rearrangement joins TRBV6-5 to TRBJ2-3; TRBD2 agrees at 8 bases. CDR3 length equals 15 residues. Trimming at V came to 2 bases and at J to 1 base, leaving 2 bases not matched to a gene. Germline lookup yields CDR1 MNHEY and CDR2 SVGAGI. The CDR3 protein is CASSYGRGGTDTQYF. As DNA, the CDR3 is TGTGCCAGCAGTTACGGGCGGGGGGGCACAGATACGCAGTATTTT.

The chain combines TRBV5-3 with TRBJ2-2; possible D gene TRBD2, 6 bases. Being an ORF, TRBV5-3 has a function that is uncertain. The germline V and J ends were trimmed by 0 bases and 5 bases, with 17 bases remaining between them. This CDR3 region has 17 residues. In DNA, the CDR3 is TGTGCCAGAAGCTTGGAACGGGGCTCCGCGGGAACCGGGGAGCTGTTTTTT. It yields the protein CARSLERGSAGTGELFF.

This chain joins TRBV5-6 and TRBJ2-7; 9 nucleotides match TRBD1. Germline V lookup: CDR1 SGHDT, CDR2 YYEEEE. The J segment lost 3 bases and the V segment lost 5 bases, leaving 6 bases of the junction unmatched. This CDR3 has 14 amino acids. CDR3 protein: CASREGTGFYEQYF. The CDR3 DNA follows: TGTGCCAGCAGAGAAGGGACAGGGTTCTACGAGCAGTACTTC.